This passage covers 16 T cell receptor beta chains from one sample sequenced in a study of T cell responses to AZD1222 COVID-19 vaccine. This table comes from immunoSEQ multiplex PCR, and its TCRdb copy is limited to in-frame clones, with some not included. The table lists over 100,000 clones, approximately 91% of them singletons. This specimen consisted of peripheral blood, obtained on day 0 of AZD1222 vaccination. Source of these receptors: an adult in good health.

V gene TRBV6-5 combines with J gene TRBJ1-6; 8 bases fit TRBD1. The J segment lost 7 bases and the V segment lost 7 bases, leaving 9 bases of the junction unmatched. The CDR3 spans 15 residues. Germline CDR1 MNHEY, CDR2 SVGAGI. The chain's CDR3 is CASTLDRVFNSPLHF. For the CDR3, the DNA is TGTGCCAGCACTTTGGACAGGGTTTTCAATTCACCCCTCCACTTT.

DNA of the CDR3: TGTGCCTGGAGTTCAGGGGCCCATAGCAATCAGCCCCAGCATTTT. Translated, it gives CAWSSGAHSNQPQHF. V is TRBV30 and J is TRBJ1-5; a weak D match, TRBD1 (6 bases). The CDR3 consists of 15 residues. Per germline, CDR1 GTSNPN and CDR2 SVGIG (reference sequence). Trimming cost V 2 bases and J 0 bases, with 11 bases left between them.

The rearrangement links TRBV25-1 to TRBJ1-2, with D possibly matching TRBD1 (5 bases). This CDR3 spans 14 amino acids. V gave up 2 bases and J gave up 8 bases, with 15 bases separating them. Germline loops: CDR1 MGHDK, CDR2 SYGVNS. CDR3 in DNA: TGTGCCAGCAGTGAAACCTCCGGGGCGGGAGGCTACACCTTC. Translating it yields CASSETSGAGGYTF.

In DNA form, the CDR3 reads TGTGCCAGCAGCCAAGGAGAGGGATTAACTGAAGCTTTCTTT. Translation gives CASSQGEGLTEAFF. The V and J genes are TRBV4-2 and TRBJ1-1; the D is unclear. From germline, CDR1 is LGHNA and CDR2 YNFKEQ. Trimming stripped 1 base from V and 5 bases from J, with 11 bases between. The CDR3 consists of 14 residues.

The chain uses TRBV7-2 and TRBJ1-2; D might be TRBD1 (6 bases). Germline V gene lookup returns CDR1 SGHTA and CDR2 FQGNSA. With 5 bases removed from V and 8 bases from J, the gap between germline ends came to 18 bases. This CDR3 comprises 14 residues. The CDR3 sequence: CASSPHTGLGGYTF. In DNA, the CDR3 is TGTGCCAGCAGCCCCCACACAGGGTTAGGAGGCTACACCTTC.

The count of this clone is one. This chain connects TRBV14 to TRBJ2-7; no firm D call. This CDR3 has 12 residues. Germline CDR1 SGHDN, CDR2 FVKESK. Trimming shortened V by 0 bases and J by 4 bases, and 4 bases separated the two germline ends. The CDR3 spells CASSQDRYEQYF. In DNA form, the CDR3 reads TGTGCCAGCAGCCAAGATCGGTACGAGCAGTACTTC.

The chain joins TRBV5-6 to TRBJ1-6; D is possibly TRBD1 (5 bases). CDR1 and CDR2 from the germline V gene are SGHDT and YYEEEE. CDR3 length equals 15 residues. With 0 bases removed from V and 5 bases from J, the gap between germline ends came to 9 bases. The CDR3 DNA sequence: TGTGCCAGCAGCTTGGCAAGGGGAAATAATTCACCCCTCCACTTT. Protein: CASSLARGNNSPLHF.

The chain carries TRBV6-1 and TRBJ1-2; no firm D call. The CDR3 extends over 14 amino acids. Deletions cut 3 bases from V and 5 bases from J, with 13 bases between. CDR1 is MNHNS and CDR2 is SASEGT in the germline V gene. The chain's CDR3 is CASSDVVSLYGYTF. In DNA, the CDR3 is TGTGCCAGCAGTGACGTGGTCAGCCTATATGGCTACACCTTC.

The chain uses TRBV7-8 and TRBJ2-1; D gene uncertain. The germline V gene has CDR1 SGHVS and CDR2 FQNEAQ. Between the trimmed V and J ends, which lost 4 bases and 0 bases, there was a span of 22 bases. This CDR3 spans 19 amino acids. The CDR3 bases are TGTGCCAGCAGCTCCCCTCTAGTAACAGACACCCACTCCTACAATGAGCAGTTCTTC. This translates into CASSSPLVTDTHSYNEQFF.

The chain recombines TRBV7-9 with TRBJ1-1, with D possibly TRBD1 on 5 matching bases. The CDR3 extends over 14 amino acids. With 1 base removed from V and 7 bases from J, the gap between germline ends came to 13 bases. Germline V CDR1 and CDR2: SEHNR, FQNEAQ (reference sequence). The DNA of the CDR3 is TGTGCCAGCAGCTTAGAAAGGACACGGAATGAAGCTTTCTTT. It translates to CASSLERTRNEAFF.

The chain couples TRBV6-5 to TRBJ2-7, with TRBD1 identical over 7 bases. Germline lookup yields CDR1 MNHEY and CDR2 SVGAGI. V shed 8 bases, J shed 3 bases, and the junction held 7 bases outside the gene matches. The CDR3 is 13 residues long. This CDR3 is CASPGQDGYEQYF. The DNA for the CDR3 is TGTGCCAGCCCCGGACAGGATGGCTACGAGCAGTACTTC.

The CDR3 region has the DNA TGTGCCAGTCGAGGGGGGCGCGGCTACACCTTC. Translated, it gives CASRGGRGYTF. V is TRBV28 and J is TRBJ1-2, with a possible D match to TRBD1 (6 bases). The CDR3 totals 11 residues. From germline, CDR1 is MDHEN and CDR2 SYDVKM. Trimming left V 9 bases short and J 8 bases short, with 13 bases between.

J is TRBJ1-5 and V is TRBV28; D is unclear. The CDR3 contains 14 residues. CDR1 and CDR2 from the germline V gene are MDHEN and SYDVKM. V lost 3 bases, J lost 6 bases, and 12 bases lay in between. CDR3: CASSFGSYSQPQHF. In nucleotides, the CDR3 is TGTGCCAGCAGTTTTGGGTCGTATAGTCAGCCCCAGCATTTT.

The chain couples TRBV2 to TRBJ1-4, with 8 bases identical to TRBD1. Germline V gives CDR1 SNHLY, CDR2 FYNNEI. V shed 3 bases, J shed 7 bases, and the junction held 4 bases outside the gene matches. CDR3 size: 14 residues. CDR3 sequence (DNA): TGTGCCAGCAGTGATACAGGGGGGAGTGAAAAACTGTTTTTT. Its protein is CASSDTGGSEKLFF.

This clone has a single count. This rearrangement joins TRBV6-5 to TRBJ1-2; D unresolved. Germline V lookup: CDR1 MNHEY, CDR2 SVGAGI. The CDR3 contains 14 residues. V was trimmed by 2 bases and J by 2 bases, leaving 9 bases between them. The CDR3 bases are TGTGCCAGCAGTTACGATACCCTAAACTATGGCTACACCTTC. This encodes CASSYDTLNYGYTF.

V and J are TRBV4-3 and TRBJ2-7; a possible D gene is TRBD1 (5 bases). The germline V gene encodes CDR1 LGHNA and CDR2 YSLEER. Between the trimmed V and J ends, which lost 0 bases and 1 base, there was a span of 13 bases. The CDR3 is made up of 16 amino acids. The CDR3 sequence is CASSQDRAGQSYEQYF. The DNA of the CDR3 is TGCGCCAGCAGCCAAGACAGGGCAGGGCAGTCCTACGAGCAGTACTTC.